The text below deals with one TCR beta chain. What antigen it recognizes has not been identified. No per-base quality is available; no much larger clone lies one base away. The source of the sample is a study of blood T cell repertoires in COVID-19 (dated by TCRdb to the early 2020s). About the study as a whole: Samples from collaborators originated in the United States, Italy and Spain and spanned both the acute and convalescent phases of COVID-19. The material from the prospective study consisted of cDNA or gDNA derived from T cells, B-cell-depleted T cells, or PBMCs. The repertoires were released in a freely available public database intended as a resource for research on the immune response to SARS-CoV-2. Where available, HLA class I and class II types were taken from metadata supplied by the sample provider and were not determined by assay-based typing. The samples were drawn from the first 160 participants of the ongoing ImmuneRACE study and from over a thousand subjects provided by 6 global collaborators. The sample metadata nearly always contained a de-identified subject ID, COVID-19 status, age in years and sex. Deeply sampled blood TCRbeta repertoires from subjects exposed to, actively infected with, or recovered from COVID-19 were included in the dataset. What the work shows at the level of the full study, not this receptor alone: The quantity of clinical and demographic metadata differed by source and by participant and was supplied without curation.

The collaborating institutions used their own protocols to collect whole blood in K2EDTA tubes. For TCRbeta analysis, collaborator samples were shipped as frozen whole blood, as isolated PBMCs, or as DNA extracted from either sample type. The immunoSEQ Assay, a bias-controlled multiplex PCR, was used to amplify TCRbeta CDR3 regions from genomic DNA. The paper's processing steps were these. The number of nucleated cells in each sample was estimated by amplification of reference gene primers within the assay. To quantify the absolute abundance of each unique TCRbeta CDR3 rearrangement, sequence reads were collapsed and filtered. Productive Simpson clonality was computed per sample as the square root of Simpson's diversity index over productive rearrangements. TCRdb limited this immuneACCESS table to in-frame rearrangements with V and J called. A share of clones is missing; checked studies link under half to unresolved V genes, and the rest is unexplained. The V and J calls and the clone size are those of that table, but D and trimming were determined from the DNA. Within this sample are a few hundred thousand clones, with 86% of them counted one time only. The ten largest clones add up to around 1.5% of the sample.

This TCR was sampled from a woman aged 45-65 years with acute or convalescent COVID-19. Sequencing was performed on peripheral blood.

The CDR3 sequence is CASRALAGNEQFF. The bases are TGTGCCAGCCGTGCCCTGGCGGGCAATGAGCAGTTCTTC. The rearranged segments are TRBV12-3 or TRBV12-4 and TRBJ2-1; the D segment could be TRBD2, given 5 matching bases. Counted from cysteine to phenylalanine, this CDR3 has 13 amino acids. The sequence is cut down to CDR3 DNA, 39 bases in frame from base 1. V drops 8 bases and J drops 6 bases, leaving 14 bases in between.